The present T cell receptor (beta chain) was sequenced within a study of blood T cells in healthy people across ages (dated by TCRdb to between 2014 and 2016). About the investigation overall: In model experiments, roughly one uniquely barcoded TCR beta cDNA molecule per two T cells was captured by template switching. To track age-related changes in TCR beta repertoire diversity, the study relied on deep sequencing normalized with unique cDNA molecular identifiers. Donors were grouped into four age groups: young (average approximately 15 years), middle-aged (under 40), aged (roughly 62) and long-lived (82). To avoid experimental bias, donors of different ages were randomly spread across the sequencing lanes. For two donors (one aged 18 to 30 and one aged 80 or older), the study analyzed two additional independent replicas of 1 million unique cDNA reads from the same blood draw. General findings and caveats noted by the study authors: There was a strong correlation between observed TCR beta diversity and the percentage of naive T cells measured by flow cytometry. The long-lived group showed more naive CD4+ T cells, fewer expanded clones and increased TCR diversity than the aged group, suggesting age selection. Observed TCR beta diversity per million T cells fell roughly linearly with age, and a significant reduction was already apparent by age roughly 40. Because donor CMV infection status was unknown, age-related changes in expanded clonotypes were potentially confounded. Estimates of total diversity based on one million sequenced T cells were considered lower bounds and underestimates. Since profiling was done on bulk unsorted PBMCs, naive and antigen-experienced compartments could not be conclusively compared.

Library method: 5' RACE. A second about 7 to 11 cycle PCR used a sample-barcoded 5' primer and a J-beta primer mix. A template-switch 5' adaptor carrying 12 random nucleotides introduced a unique molecular identifier onto each TCR beta cDNA molecule. Each sample yielded at least 2.5 million CDR3-containing paired-end reads. First-strand cDNA was synthesized from all RNA with the Mint cDNA synthesis kit, primed by a TRBC-specific oligonucleotide. All cDNA was treated with uracil-DNA glycosylase and then went through a first 18-cycle PCR with the universal primers M1SS and BC2_uni_R. As for how the authors treated the data: For normalization, 1 million high-quality reads were randomly selected from each sample, with every read carrying a distinct molecular identifier. Reads sharing molecular identifiers were discarded rather than binned into consensus sequences. CDR3 identification, clonotype clustering and error correction used MiTCR with a Q25 quality threshold and the strictest error-elimination algorithm. A nonparametric unseen species model with Euler transformation was used to estimate a lower bound on total TCR beta diversity. The public reads were reprocessed in TCRdb via fastp at Q25 and MiXCR, keeping in-frame beta chains. Under each unique CDR3 protein, matching rows form one entry showing the most common genes and DNA. The authors' filters were not applied to this entry. Present in this sample are 1.8 million or so distinct CDR3 sequences, about two fifths of which were seen just once. Roughly 23% of the sample lies in the top ten.

Comments on this clonotype: Its antigen target is currently unknown. No much larger clonotype is one base removed from it; base qualities were not supplied.

The CDR1 and CDR2 encoded by the germline V gene are SGHDT and YYEEEE. The CDR3 starts with the cysteine, ends with the phenylalanine, and has 16 residues. The kept DNA is CDR3 alone, 48 bases in frame from the first base. V gives up 3 bases and J gives up 6 bases, and the segment between their germline ends measures 21 bases. The donors were some 36 Caucasian individuals from Russia, aged 6 to 90 years, who were systemically healthy. Approximately 11 milliliters of peripheral blood were drawn from each donor into EDTA-treated Vacutainer tubes. Ficoll-Paque density-gradient centrifugation was used to isolate PBMCs, with at least 6.5 million obtained per sample. Trizol reagent was used to extract total RNA from PBMCs, with at least 5.5 micrograms per sample. Naive CD45RAhigh/CD27high T cell percentages were measured by flow cytometry on a PBMC aliquot from every donor.

Sequencing was done on a sample of blood. The receptor comes from a human donor in good health. The chain employs TRBV5-6 and TRBJ1-2; TRBD1 is possibly the D segment (6 matching bases). CDR3 protein: CASSYGDTWGLNGYTF. DNA sequence: TGTGCCAGCAGCTACGGGGACACTTGGGGGCTTAATGGCTACACCTTC.